Described below is a single TCR beta chain sequence and its context. This sample is part of a study of T cell changes during pregnancy in multiple sclerosis. Some clones are missing from TCRdb's copy, which holds only in-frame ones; the method was immunoSEQ multiplex PCR. The table includes 55,000 to 75,000 clones, roughly 91% detected once. Trimming took off 4 bases at V and 4 bases at J, with 21 bases between the two ends. Germline V gives CDR1 SGHRS, CDR2 YFSETQ. The CDR3 has 17 residues. This receptor was identified in a female donor in good health, enrolled as a control in a pregnancy study. This chain connects TRBV5-1 to TRBJ1-3; D is possibly TRBD1 (5 bases). The starting material was peripheral blood, obtained after pregnancy. CDR3 in amino acids: CASSPEGRHSSGNTIYF. The DNA for the CDR3 is TGCGCCAGCAGCCCGGAGGGGCGACACTCTAGCGGAAACACCATATATTTT.